The text below deals with one TCR beta chain. Its cognate antigen is unknown. The method was immunoSEQ multiplex PCR; TCRdb's version includes in-frame clones alone and lacks a portion of them. The sample holds 90,000 to 130,000 clones, around 89% seen once. The CDR3 spans 13 residues. V lost 0 bases and J lost 5; bases outside the gene matches: 1. CDR1 SGHNT and CDR2 YYREEE come from the germline V gene (reference sequence). The data belong to a study of T cell responses to AZD1222 COVID-19 vaccine. Study results and caveats: Donors were chiefly white British, with a greater number of females, and clonal diversity was perhaps underestimated. Only a handful of AZD1222 recipients were seropositive at baseline.

The TCR sequence derives from an adult in good health. The J gene is TRBJ2-5, the V gene TRBV5-4; 7 bases fit TRBD1. The sequencing here drew on peripheral blood, taken on day 0 of AZD1222 vaccination. The CDR3 DNA reads TGTGCCAGCAGCTTGGGCAGGGGGGAGACCCAGTACTTC. It encodes CASSLGRGETQYF. Drawing the rest from reference TRBV5-4 and TRBJ2-5, the complete variable domain is ETGVTQSPTHLIKTRGQQVTLRCSSQSGHNTVSWYQQALGQGPQFIFQYYREEENGRGNFPPRFSGLQFPNYSSELNVNALELDDSALYLCASSLGRGETQYFGPGTRLLVL.